This TCR beta chain was identified during a study of human T cells and chemical hapten exposure (dated by TCRdb to the early 2020s). Describing the broader study: For sensitization, 2% DPC in acetone was applied to a 2 cm by 2 cm area of upper inner arm skin. Throughout the study period of roughly five months, patients also received therapeutic DPC doses to the scalp every week. Patch testing was performed on the upper back with Finn chambers containing 0.01% DPC, and the patch tests were scored after 6 days according to International Contact Dermatitis Research Group standards. The mostly female patient cohort included alopecia areata with under or over 50% scalp involvement, alopecia totalis and alopecia universalis. Libraries were combined into a pool for sequencing, and differences in TCR yield between samples came mainly from small differences in library volumes within the pool. In alopecia patients, the study followed how the peripheral blood TCR repertoire changed in vivo over primary and secondary sensitization to diphenylcyclopropenone (DPC), a hapten. Blood samples were taken from patients before sensitization (week 0) and at 2, 6 and about 24 weeks after DPC sensitization. For TCR sequencing, blood came from about 29 alopecia patients at anywhere from one to four time points (pre-sensitization, 2, 6 and 24 weeks).

There are many counts of this clonotype. The clone's antigen remains unknown. No base quality values were provided; no much bigger clone lies one nucleotide off. Receptor libraries were prepared by RACE. TCRdb lists the instrument as NextSeq 500. During library preparation, unique molecular identifiers were attached to individual cDNA molecules so that TCRs could be counted in a quantitative, reproducible way. For every blood RNA sample, sequencing covered both the TCR alpha and TCR beta chains. The authors' analysis ran thus. A median of approximately 100,000 TCRs per sample was observed, with a range of about 23,224 to 700,000. V, J and CDR3 annotation of the TCR reads was performed with the Decombinator software suite. To make PS versus PT1 abundance plots, every sample was subsampled to the same number of TCRs (28,000). Expanded TCRs were defined as absent before sensitization and observed at least eight times at the 2-week time point. TCRdb's own reprocessing of the public reads used fastp at Q25 and MiXCR and kept productive beta chains. Rows with a matching CDR3 protein are joined into one entry that keeps the most common DNA and genes. The V and J calls and clone size are TCRdb's, not the authors'. The sample data list about 120,000 distinct CDR3 sequences, and about 12% of these were observed just once. Jointly, the top ten make up 1.4% of the sample.

Beyond this particular receptor, the publication reports: Patch test score was positively correlated with the number of PT1 expanded TCRs, with significance at thresholds 8, 16 and 32 but not at 4. Compared with pre-sensitization or healthy control sets, expanded TCRs formed significantly more large CDR3 similarity clusters, which is consistent with antigen-driven responses. After repeated subsampling, changes were observed in the strength of the expansion versus patch-test correlation and in the threshold at which the correlation became significant. Because every patient had alopecia, a presumed autoimmune disease, the patients' immune response might differ from that of healthy individuals. The number of TCRs above 1 in 1000 frequency did not change with DPC sensitization; there was no evidence of global repertoire structure alterations.

Per the publication, the time point label means: patch test 1, 2 weeks after DPC sensitization. The treatment or condition label here, explained by the study, means: therapeutic diphenylcyclopropenone sensitization with weekly scalp DPC. At each patch-test visit, blood was drawn before the patch test was applied. Patients were considered eligible if aged 18 to 70, diagnosed with alopecia and deemed suitable for DPC therapy, and patients were excluded if pregnant. Total RNA was extracted from unfractionated whole blood that had been collected in Tempus Blood RNA tubes. The specimen comprised whole blood, sampled in connection with sensitization to the hapten diphenylcyclopropenone (DPC). The source of this sequence is a woman in her forties or fifties with alopecia areata. Some clones in this sample may be carry-over from other donors' samples.

In nucleotide form, the sequence is TGCGCCAGCAGCCAAGATCAGGTATTGGGACGCGGAACGGCTTTCTTT. This sequence encodes CASSQDQVLGRGTAFF. The rearrangement joined TRBV4-3 to TRBJ1-1; the D gene is perhaps TRBD1, on 5 matching bases. From its cysteine to its phenylalanine, the CDR3 spans 16 amino acids. Of the read, only the CDR3 DNA is kept; its 48 bases are in frame from base 1. CDR1 and CDR2 were assigned from the germline V gene as LGHNA and YSLEER. V is pared back by 0 bases and J by 11 bases, with 22 bases lying between the germline termini.